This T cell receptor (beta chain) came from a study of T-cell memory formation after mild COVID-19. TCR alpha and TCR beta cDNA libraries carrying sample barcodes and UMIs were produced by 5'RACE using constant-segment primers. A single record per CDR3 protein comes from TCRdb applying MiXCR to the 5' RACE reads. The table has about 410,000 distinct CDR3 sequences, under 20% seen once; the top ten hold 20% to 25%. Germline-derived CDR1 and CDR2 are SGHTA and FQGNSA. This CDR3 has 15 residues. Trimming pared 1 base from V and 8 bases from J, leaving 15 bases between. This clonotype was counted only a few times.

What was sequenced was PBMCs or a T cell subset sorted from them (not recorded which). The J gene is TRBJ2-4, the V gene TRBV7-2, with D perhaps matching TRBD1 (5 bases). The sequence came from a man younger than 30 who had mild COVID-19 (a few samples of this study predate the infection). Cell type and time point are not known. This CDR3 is CASSLEWGAFDIQYF. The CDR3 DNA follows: TGTGCCAGCAGCTTAGAATGGGGCGCGTTTGACATTCAGTACTTC.